This T cell receptor (beta chain) was profiled in a study of radiotherapy plus CTLA-4 blockade in lung cancer (dated by TCRdb to 2017 to 2018). The study in broad terms: Among the enrolled patients, about 19% had an objective response, and about 29% reached disease control.

Overall study results and their limits: After treatment with radiotherapy and ipilimumab, TCR clones that originated in tumors expanded in peripheral blood. Increased serum interferon-beta after radiation, together with early dynamic changes in blood T cell clones, were reported to be the strongest predictors of response.

For this clone: No antigen is known for it. No quality values exist for individual bases; no much larger clone is one base distant.

The study evaluated CTLA-4 blockade (ipilimumab) given together with focal radiation therapy in patients who had chemo-refractory metastatic non-small-cell lung cancer. From the cysteine through the phenylalanine, the CDR3 covers 15 amino acids. Only the CDR3 DNA is retained, 45 bases long and in frame from the first base. V and J lose 9 bases and 6 bases, and a span of 22 bases separates them. The germline V gene yields SGHRS for CDR1 and YFSETQ for CDR2. The library was prepared using the immunoSEQ multiplex PCR assay. This immuneACCESS table, as held by TCRdb, lists in-frame sequences with V and J called but not all clones. Of the missing ones, under half trace to an unresolved V gene in checked studies; the others have no known cause. The sample table holds 40,000 to 50,000 clones, of which 65% to 75% were seen once. The top ten clonotypes cover approximately 9% of the sample.

This sequence originates from a human donor with non-small cell lung cancer who had stable disease on radiotherapy plus ipilimumab. The sequenced sample was peripheral blood, obtained from a patient treated with radiotherapy plus ipilimumab. The chain joins TRBV5-1 to TRBJ2-1; TRBD2 is perhaps the D gene, given 6 matching bases. This receptor has the CDR3 CATSQGPGGGNEQFF. The DNA is as follows: TGCGCCACTTCCCAAGGACCCGGGGGAGGCAATGAGCAGTTCTTC.